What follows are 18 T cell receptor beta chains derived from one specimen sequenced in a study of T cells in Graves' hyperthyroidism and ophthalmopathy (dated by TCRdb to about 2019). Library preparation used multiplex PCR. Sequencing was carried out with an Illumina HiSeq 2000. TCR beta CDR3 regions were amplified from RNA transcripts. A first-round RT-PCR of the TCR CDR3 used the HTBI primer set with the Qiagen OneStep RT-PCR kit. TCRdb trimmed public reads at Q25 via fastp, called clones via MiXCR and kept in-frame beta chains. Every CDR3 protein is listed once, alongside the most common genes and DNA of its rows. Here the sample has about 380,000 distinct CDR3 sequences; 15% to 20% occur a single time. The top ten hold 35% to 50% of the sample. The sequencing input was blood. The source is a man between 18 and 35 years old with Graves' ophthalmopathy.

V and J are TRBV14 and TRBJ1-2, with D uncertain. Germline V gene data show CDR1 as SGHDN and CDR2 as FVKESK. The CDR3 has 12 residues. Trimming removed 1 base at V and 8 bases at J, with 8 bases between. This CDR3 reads CASSQGIEGYTF. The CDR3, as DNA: TGTGCCAGCAGCCAAGGTATCGAAGGCTACACCTTC. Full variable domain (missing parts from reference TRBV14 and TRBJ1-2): EAGVTQFPSHSVIEKGQTVTLRCDPISGHDNLYWYRRVMGKEIKFLLHFVKESKQDESGMPNNRFLAERTGGTYSTLKVQPAELEDSGVYFCASSQGIEGYTFGSGTRLTVV.

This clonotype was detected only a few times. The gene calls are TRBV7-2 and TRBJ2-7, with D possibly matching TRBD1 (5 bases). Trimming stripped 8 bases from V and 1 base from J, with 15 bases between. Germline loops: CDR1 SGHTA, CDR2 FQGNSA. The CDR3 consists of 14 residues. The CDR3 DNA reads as TGTGCCAGCGGGGTGCTGACAGCTTCCTACGAGCAGTACTTC. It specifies CASGVLTASYEQYF.

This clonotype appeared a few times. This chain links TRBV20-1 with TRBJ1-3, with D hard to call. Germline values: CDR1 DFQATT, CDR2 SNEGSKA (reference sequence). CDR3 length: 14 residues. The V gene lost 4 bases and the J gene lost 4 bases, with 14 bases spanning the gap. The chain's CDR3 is CSATILGRGNTIYF. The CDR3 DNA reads TGCAGTGCTACCATCTTGGGCAGGGGAAACACCATATATTTT.

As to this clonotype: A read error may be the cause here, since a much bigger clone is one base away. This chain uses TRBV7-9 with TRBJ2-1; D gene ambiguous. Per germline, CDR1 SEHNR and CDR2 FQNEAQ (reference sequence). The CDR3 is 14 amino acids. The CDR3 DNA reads TGTGCCAGCAGCCTTGGCTGGGAAGGCAATGAGCGGTTCTTC. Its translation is CASSLGWEGNERFF.

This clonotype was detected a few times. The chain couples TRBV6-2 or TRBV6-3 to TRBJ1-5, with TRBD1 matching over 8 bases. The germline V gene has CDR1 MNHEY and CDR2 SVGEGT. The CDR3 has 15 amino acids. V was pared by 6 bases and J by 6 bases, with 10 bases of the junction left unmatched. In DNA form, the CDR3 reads TGTGCCAGCAGCTTTTTACAGGGGGGCGGTCAGCCCCAGCATTTT. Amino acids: CASSFLQGGGQPQHF.

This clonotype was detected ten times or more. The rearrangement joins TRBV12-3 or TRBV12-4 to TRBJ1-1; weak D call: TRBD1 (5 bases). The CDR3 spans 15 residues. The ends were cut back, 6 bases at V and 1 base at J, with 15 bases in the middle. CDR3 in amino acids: CASSPGTPGNTEAFF. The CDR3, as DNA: TGTGCCAGCAGCCCCGGGACCCCTGGGAACACTGAAGCTTTCTTT.

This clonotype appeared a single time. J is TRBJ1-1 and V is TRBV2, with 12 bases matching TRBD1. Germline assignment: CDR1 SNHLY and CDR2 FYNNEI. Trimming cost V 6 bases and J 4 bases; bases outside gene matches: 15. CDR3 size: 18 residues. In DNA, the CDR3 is TGTGCCAGCAGCGCCCACCGGGACAGGGGGCACCTCGGCACTGAAGCTTTCTTT. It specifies CASSAHRDRGHLGTEAFF.

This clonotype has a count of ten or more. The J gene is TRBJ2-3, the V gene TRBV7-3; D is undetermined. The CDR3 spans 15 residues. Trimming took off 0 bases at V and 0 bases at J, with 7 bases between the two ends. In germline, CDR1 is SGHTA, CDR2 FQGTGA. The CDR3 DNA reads TGTGCCAGCAGCTTAACAGCAGTGAGCACAGATACGCAGTATTTT. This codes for CASSLTAVSTDTQYF.

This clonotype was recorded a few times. CDR3 sequence (DNA): TGTGCCAGCAGCCCAGGGGAGACCCAGCATTTT. This translates into CASSPGETQHF. The rearrangement links TRBV7-6 to TRBJ1-5, with D maybe TRBD1 (6 bases). Per the germline V gene, CDR1 is SGHVS and CDR2 is FNYEAQ. Trimming took off 5 bases at V and 11 bases at J, with 10 bases between the two ends. There are 11 residues in the CDR3.

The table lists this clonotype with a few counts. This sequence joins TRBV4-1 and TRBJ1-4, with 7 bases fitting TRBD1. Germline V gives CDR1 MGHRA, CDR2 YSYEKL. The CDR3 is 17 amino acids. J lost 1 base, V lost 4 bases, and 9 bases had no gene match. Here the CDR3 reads CASSPSARQGTNEKLFF. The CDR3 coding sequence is TGCGCCAGCAGCCCCTCCGCTCGACAGGGAACTAATGAAAAACTGTTTTTT.

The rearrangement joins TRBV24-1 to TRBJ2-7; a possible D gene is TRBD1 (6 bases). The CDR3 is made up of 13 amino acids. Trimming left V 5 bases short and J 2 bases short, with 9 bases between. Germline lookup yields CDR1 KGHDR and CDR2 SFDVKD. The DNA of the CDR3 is TGTGCCACCAGTGGGACAGAACCCTACGAGCAGTACTTC. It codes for CATSGTEPYEQYF.

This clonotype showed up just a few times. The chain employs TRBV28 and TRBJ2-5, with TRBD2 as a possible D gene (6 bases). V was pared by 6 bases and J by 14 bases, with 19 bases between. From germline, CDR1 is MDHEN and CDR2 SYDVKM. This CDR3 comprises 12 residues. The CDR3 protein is CASSPPGLKAYF. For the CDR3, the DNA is TGTGCCAGCAGCCCACCGGGACTCAAGGCCTACTTC.

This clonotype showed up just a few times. The CDR3 reads CASSGASGATGELFF. The CDR3 DNA sequence: TGTGCCAGCAGTGGGGCTAGCGGGGCTACCGGGGAGCTGTTTTTT. V usage is TRBV2 and J usage is TRBJ2-2; 9 bases agree with TRBD2. In germline, CDR1 is SNHLY, CDR2 FYNNEI. V was pared by 4 bases and J by 5 bases, with 5 bases of the junction left unmatched. This CDR3 is 15 amino acids long.

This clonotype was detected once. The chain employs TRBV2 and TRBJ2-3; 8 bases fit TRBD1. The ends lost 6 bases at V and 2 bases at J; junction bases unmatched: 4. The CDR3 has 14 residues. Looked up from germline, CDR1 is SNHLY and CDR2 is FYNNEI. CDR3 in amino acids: CASSGQGVTDTQYF. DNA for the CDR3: TGTGCCAGCAGCGGACAGGGTGTCACAGATACGCAGTATTTT.

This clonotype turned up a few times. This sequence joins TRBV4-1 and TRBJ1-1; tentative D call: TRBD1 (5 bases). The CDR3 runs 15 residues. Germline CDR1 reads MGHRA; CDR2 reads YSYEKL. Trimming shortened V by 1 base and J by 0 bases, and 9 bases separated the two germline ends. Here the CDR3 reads CASSQVRGVNTEAFF. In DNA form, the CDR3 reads TGCGCCAGCAGCCAAGTGAGAGGGGTGAACACTGAAGCTTTCTTT.

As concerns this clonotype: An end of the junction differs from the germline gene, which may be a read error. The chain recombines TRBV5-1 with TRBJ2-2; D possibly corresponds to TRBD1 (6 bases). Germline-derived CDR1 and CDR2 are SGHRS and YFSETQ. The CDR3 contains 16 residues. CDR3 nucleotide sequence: TGCGCCGGCAGCTTGGGACAACAGGCGGACACCGGGGAGCTGTTTTTT. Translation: CAGSLGQQADTGELFF. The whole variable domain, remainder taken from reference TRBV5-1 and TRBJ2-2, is KAGVTQTPRYLIKTRGQQVTLSCSPISGHRSVSWYQQTPGQGLQFLFEYFSETQRNKGNFPGRFSGRQFSNSRSEMNVSTLELGDSALYLCAGSLGQQADTGELFFGEGSRLTVL.

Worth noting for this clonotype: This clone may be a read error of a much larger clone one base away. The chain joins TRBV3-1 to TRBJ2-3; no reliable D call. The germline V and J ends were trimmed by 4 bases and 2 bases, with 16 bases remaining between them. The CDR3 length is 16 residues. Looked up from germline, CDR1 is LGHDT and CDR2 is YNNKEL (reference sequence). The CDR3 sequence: CASSRTSDHPTDTQYF. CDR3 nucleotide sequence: TGTGCCAGCAGCCGCACCTCCGACCACCCCACAGATACGCAGTATTTT.

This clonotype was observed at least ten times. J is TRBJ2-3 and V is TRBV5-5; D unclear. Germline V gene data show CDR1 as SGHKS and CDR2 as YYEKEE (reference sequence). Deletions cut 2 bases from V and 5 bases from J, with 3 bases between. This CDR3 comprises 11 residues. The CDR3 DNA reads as TGTGCCAGCAGCTTCAGAGATACGCAGTATTTT. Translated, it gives CASSFRDTQYF.